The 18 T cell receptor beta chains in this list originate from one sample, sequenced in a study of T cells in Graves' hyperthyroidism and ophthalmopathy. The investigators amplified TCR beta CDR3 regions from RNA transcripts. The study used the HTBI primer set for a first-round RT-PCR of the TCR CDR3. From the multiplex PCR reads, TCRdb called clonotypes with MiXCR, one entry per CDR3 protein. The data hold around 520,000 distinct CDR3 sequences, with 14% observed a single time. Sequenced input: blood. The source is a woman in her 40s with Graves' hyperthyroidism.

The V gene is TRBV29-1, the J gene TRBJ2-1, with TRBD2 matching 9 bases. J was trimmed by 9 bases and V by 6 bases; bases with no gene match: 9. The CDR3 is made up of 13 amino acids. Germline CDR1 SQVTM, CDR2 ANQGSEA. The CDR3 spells CSVGAGGGFEQFF. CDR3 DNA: TGCAGCGTGGGAGCGGGAGGAGGTTTTGAGCAGTTCTTC.

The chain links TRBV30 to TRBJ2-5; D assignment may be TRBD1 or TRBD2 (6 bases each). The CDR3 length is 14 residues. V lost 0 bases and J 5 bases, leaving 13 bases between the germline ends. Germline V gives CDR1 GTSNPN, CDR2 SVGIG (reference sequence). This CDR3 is CAWSVGQGRETQYF. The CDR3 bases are TGTGCCTGGAGTGTAGGGCAGGGGAGGGAGACCCAGTACTTC.

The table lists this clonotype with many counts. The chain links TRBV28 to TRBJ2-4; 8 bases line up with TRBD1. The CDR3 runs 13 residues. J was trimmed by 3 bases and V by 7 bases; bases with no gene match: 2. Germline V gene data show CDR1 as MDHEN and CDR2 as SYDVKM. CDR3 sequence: CASTDRDKNIQYF. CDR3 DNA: TGTGCCAGCACGGACAGGGACAAAAACATTCAGTACTTC.

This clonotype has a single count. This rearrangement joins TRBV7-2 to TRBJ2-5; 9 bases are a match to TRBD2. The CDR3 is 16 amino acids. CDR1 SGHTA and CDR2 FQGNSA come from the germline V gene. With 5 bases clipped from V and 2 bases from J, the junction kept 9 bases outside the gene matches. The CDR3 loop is CASSPSRTSAQETQYF. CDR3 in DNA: TGTGCCAGCAGCCCAAGCCGGACTAGCGCTCAAGAGACCCAGTACTTC.

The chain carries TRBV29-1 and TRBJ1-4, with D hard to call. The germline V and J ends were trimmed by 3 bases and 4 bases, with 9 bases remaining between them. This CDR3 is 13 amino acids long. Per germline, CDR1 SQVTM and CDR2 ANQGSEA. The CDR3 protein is CSVDPGVNEKLFF. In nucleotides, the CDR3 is TGCAGCGTTGACCCCGGGGTTAATGAAAAACTGTTTTTT.

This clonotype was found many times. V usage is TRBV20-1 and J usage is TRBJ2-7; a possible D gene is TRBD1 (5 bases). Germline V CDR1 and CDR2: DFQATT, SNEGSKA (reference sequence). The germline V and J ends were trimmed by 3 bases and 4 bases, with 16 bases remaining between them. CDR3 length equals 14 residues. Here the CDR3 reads CSASSQGAGYEQYF. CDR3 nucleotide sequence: TGCAGTGCTAGTTCCCAGGGCGCCGGATACGAGCAGTACTTC.

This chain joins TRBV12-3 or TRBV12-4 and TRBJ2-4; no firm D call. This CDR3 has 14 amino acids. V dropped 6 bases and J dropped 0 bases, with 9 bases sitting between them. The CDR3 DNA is TGTGCCAGCAGCCCTACCCGAGCCAAAAACATTCAGTACTTC. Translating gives CASSPTRAKNIQYF.

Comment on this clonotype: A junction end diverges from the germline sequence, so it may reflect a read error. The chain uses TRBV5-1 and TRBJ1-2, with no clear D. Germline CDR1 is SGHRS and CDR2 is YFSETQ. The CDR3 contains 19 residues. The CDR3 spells CASSLGRLTPPKIAHGYTF. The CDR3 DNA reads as TGTGCCAGCAGCTTGGGCCGCCTTACGCCACCGAAAATTGCGCATGGCTACACCTTC.

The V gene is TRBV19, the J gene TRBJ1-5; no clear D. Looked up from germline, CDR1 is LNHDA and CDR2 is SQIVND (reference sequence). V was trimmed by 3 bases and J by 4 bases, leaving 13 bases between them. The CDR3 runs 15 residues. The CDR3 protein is CASSIRANGNQPQHF. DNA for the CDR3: TGTGCCAGTAGTATTCGGGCCAACGGGAATCAGCCCCAGCATTTT.

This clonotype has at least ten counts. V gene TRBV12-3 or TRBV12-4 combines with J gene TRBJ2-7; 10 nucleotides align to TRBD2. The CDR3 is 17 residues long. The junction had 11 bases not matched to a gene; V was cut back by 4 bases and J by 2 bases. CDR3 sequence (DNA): TGTGCCAGCAGTTCCCTCGGCCGAGCGGGAGGGGCCTACGAGCAGTACTTC. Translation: CASSSLGRAGGAYEQYF.

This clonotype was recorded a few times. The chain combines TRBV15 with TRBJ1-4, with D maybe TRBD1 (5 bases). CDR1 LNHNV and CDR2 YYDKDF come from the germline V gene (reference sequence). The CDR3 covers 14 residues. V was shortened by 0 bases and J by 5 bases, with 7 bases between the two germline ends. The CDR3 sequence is CATSREGRNEKLFF. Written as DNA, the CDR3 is TGTGCCACCAGCAGAGAGGGACGGAATGAAAAACTGTTTTTT. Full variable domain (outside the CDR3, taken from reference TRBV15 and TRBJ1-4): DAMVIQNPRYQVTQFGKPVTLSCSQTLNHNVMYWYQQKSSQAPKLLFHYYDKDFNNEADTPDNFQSRRPNTSFCFLDIRSPGLGDTAMYLCATSREGRNEKLFFGSGTQLSVL.

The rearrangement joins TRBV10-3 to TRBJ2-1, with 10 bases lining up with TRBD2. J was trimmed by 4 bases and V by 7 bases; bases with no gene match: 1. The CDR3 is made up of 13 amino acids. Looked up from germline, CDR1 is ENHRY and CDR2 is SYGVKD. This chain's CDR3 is CAITSGSYNEQFF. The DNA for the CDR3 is TGTGCCATCACTAGCGGGAGTTACAATGAGCAGTTCTTC.

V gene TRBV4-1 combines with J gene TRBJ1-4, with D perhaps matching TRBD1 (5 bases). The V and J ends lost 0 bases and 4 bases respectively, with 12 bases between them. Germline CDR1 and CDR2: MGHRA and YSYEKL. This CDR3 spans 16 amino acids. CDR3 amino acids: CASSQDGTGGNEKLFF. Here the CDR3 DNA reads TGCGCCAGCAGCCAAGATGGTACAGGCGGTAATGAAAAACTGTTTTTT.

The CDR3 region is CASSQLMGDNYNEQFF. The CDR3 DNA reads TGCGCCAGCAGCCAACTCATGGGGGACAACTACAATGAGCAGTTCTTC. The rearrangement joins TRBV4-1 to TRBJ2-1, with a possible D match to TRBD1 (6 bases). V was pared by 2 bases and J by 3 bases, with 14 bases between. Per germline, CDR1 MGHRA and CDR2 YSYEKL. This CDR3 has 16 residues.

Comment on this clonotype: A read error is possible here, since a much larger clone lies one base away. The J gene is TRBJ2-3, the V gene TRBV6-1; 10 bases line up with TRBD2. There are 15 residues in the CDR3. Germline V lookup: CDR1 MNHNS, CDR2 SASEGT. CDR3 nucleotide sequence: TGTGCCAGCAGTAAAGCGGGAGGGCCGGGAGATACGCAGTATTTT. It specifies CASSKAGGPGDTQYF.

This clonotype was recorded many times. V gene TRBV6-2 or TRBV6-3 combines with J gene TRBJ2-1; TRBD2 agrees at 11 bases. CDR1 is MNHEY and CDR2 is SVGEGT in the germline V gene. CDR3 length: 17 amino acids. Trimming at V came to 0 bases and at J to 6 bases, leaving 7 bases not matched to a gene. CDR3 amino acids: CASSYSLLAGDSNEQFF. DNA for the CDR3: TGTGCCAGCAGTTACTCATTACTAGCGGGAGACAGCAATGAGCAGTTCTTC.

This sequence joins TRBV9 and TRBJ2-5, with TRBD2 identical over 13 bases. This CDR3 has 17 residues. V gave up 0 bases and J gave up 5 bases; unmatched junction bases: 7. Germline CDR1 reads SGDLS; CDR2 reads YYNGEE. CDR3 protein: CASSVATSGRERETQYF. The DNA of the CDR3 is TGTGCCAGCAGCGTAGCTACTAGCGGGAGGGAGAGGGAGACCCAGTACTTC. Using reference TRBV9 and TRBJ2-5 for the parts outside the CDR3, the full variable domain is DSGVTQTPKHLITATGQRVTLRCSPRSGDLSVYWYQQSLDQGLQFLIQYYNGEERAKGNILERFSAQQFPDLHSELNLSSLELGDSALYFCASSVATSGRERETQYFGPGTRLLVL.

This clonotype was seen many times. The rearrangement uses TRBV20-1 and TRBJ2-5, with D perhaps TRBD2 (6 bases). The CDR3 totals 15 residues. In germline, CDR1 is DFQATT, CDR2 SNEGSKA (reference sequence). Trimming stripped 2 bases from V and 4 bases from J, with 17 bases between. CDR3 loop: CSARLPREVGETQYF. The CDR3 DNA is TGCAGTGCTAGACTTCCCAGGGAGGTGGGAGAGACCCAGTACTTC.